The 21 T cell receptor beta chains in this list originate from one sample, sequenced in a study of blood T cell repertoires in COVID-19. Sequenced by immunoSEQ multiplex PCR; TCRdb stores in-frame clones only, minus some. The table lists 95,000 to 100,000 clones, 90% to 95% of them singletons, with approximately 15% in the top ten. Sequencing was performed on peripheral blood. Receptors originate from a man in his forties or fifties with acute or convalescent COVID-19.

This chain connects TRBV28 to TRBJ1-1; a weak D match, TRBD1 (5 bases). V was trimmed by 2 bases and J by 6 bases, leaving 13 bases between them. This CDR3 comprises 14 residues. Germline V CDR1 and CDR2: MDHEN, SYDVKM. The CDR3 region has the DNA TGTGCCAGCAGTTTAGGGGGGGGTGGCGCTGAAGCTTTCTTT. This sequence encodes CASSLGGGGAEAFF. The full variable domain, rest sourced from reference TRBV28 and TRBJ1-1, is DVKVTQSSRYLVKRTGEKVFLECVQDMDHENMFWYRQDPGLGLRLIYFSYDVKMKEKGDIPEGYSVSREKKERFSLILESASTNQTSMYLCASSLGGGGAEAFFGQGTRLTVV.

The rearrangement uses TRBV5-4 and TRBJ1-1; 7 nucleotides align to TRBD1. Trimming at V came to 3 bases and at J to 0 bases, leaving 5 bases not matched to a gene. There are 15 residues in the CDR3. Germline values: CDR1 SGHNT, CDR2 YYREEE (reference sequence). CDR3 amino acids: CASSSDRVVNTEAFF. The CDR3 DNA is TGTGCCAGCAGCTCCGACAGGGTTGTGAACACTGAAGCTTTCTTT.

The V call is TRBV10-3, the J call TRBJ1-5; unclear D gene. CDR3 length: 14 residues. CDR1 is ENHRY, CDR2 SYGVKD, per germline. Between the trimmed V and J ends, which lost 2 bases and 5 bases, there was a span of 10 bases. The CDR3 DNA reads as TGTGCCATCAGTGAGAGCAGTCGGGATCAGCCCCAGCATTTT. It specifies CAISESSRDQPQHF.

The chain carries TRBV7-9 and TRBJ1-6, with D uncertain. Trimming left V 2 bases short and J 7 bases short, with 6 bases between. Per the germline V gene, CDR1 is SEHNR and CDR2 is FQNEAQ (reference sequence). This CDR3 region has 13 residues. The CDR3: CASSLSGNSPLHF. For the CDR3, the DNA is TGTGCCAGCAGCTTAAGTGGCAATTCACCCCTCCACTTT. Combining the CDR3 with reference TRBV7-9 and TRBJ1-6 gives the whole variable domain DTGVSQNPRHKITKRGQNVTFRCDPISEHNRLYWYRQTLGQGPEFLTYFQNEAQLEKSRLLSDRFSAERPKGSFSTLEIQRTEQGDSAMYLCASSLSGNSPLHFGNGTRLTVT.

The chain joins TRBV18 to TRBJ2-1; D possibly corresponds to TRBD1 (5 bases). Between the trimmed V and J ends, which lost 6 bases and 4 bases, there was a span of 10 bases. Germline-derived CDR1 and CDR2 are KGHSH and LQKENI. The CDR3 extends over 13 amino acids. CDR3 nucleotides: TGTGCCAGCTCTTACGACAGTTACAATGAGCAGTTCTTC. As protein: CASSYDSYNEQFF.

J is TRBJ1-2 and V is TRBV7-2; 7 nucleotides match TRBD1. This CDR3 has 15 residues. The junction had 10 bases not matched to a gene; V was cut back by 5 bases and J by 4 bases. Per the germline V gene, CDR1 is SGHTA and CDR2 is FQGNSA. The CDR3: CASSDTWGTVYGYTF. In nucleotides, the CDR3 is TGTGCCAGCAGCGACACCTGGGGGACAGTCTATGGCTACACCTTC. Full variable domain (remainder filled in from reference TRBV7-2 and TRBJ1-2): GAGVSQSPSNKVTEKGKDVELRCDPISGHTALYWYRQSLGQGLEFLIYFQGNSAPDKSGLPSDRFSAERTGGSVSTLTIQRTQQEDSAVYLCASSDTWGTVYGYTFGSGTRLTVV.

The rearrangement uses TRBV7-6 and TRBJ2-7, with D perhaps matching TRBD1 (8 bases). Germline CDR1 is SGHVS and CDR2 is FNYEAQ. The CDR3 is made up of 15 amino acids. With 3 bases removed from V and 6 bases from J, the gap between germline ends came to 18 bases. CDR3 DNA sequence: TGTGCCAGCAGCTTTCCGGACAGGGAGGGGATCGAGCAGTACTTC. As protein: CASSFPDREGIEQYF. The whole variable domain, remainder taken from reference TRBV7-6 and TRBJ2-7, is GAGVSQSPRYKVTKRGQDVALRCDPISGHVSLYWYRQALGQGPEFLTYFNYEAQQDKSGLPNDRFSAERPEGSISTLTIQRTEQRDSAMYRCASSFPDREGIEQYFGPGTRLTVT.

This CDR3 is CASSLGSSGYNEQFF. Written as DNA, the CDR3 is TGCGCCAGCAGCTTGGGTTCTAGCGGCTACAATGAGCAGTTCTTC. The V call is TRBV5-1, the J call TRBJ2-1; 7 positions match TRBD2. This CDR3 spans 15 amino acids. The V gene's germline CDR1 is SGHRS and CDR2 YFSETQ. J was trimmed by 3 bases and V by 0 bases; bases with no gene match: 3.

The rearrangement links TRBV4-1 to TRBJ2-1; D is ambiguous. CDR1 and CDR2 (germline): MGHRA, YSYEKL. V lost 4 bases, J lost 3 bases, and 7 bases lay in between. The CDR3 extends over 13 amino acids. CDR3 sequence (DNA): TGCGCCAGCAGCCCCCCGGGCTACAATGAGCAGTTCTTC. Protein product: CASSPPGYNEQFF.

This chain links TRBV19 with TRBJ2-5; D is possibly TRBD1 (5 bases). The CDR3 runs 15 residues. Trimming took 4 bases from V and 3 from J, leaving 15 bases between them. Germline lookup yields CDR1 LNHDA and CDR2 SQIVND (reference sequence). CDR3 sequence reads: CASSNQGIREETQYF. The CDR3 DNA reads as TGTGCCAGTAGTAACCAGGGAATAAGGGAAGAGACCCAGTACTTC. The full variable domain, in which reference TRBV19 and TRBJ2-5 provide the parts outside the CDR3, is DGGITQSPKYLFRKEGQNVTLSCEQNLNHDAMYWYRQDPGQGLRLIYYSQIVNDFQKGDIAEGYSVSREKKESFPLTVTSAQKNPTAFYLCASSNQGIREETQYFGPGTRLLVL.

V is TRBV18 and J is TRBJ2-4; a weak D match, TRBD1 (5 bases). Per germline, CDR1 KGHSH and CDR2 LQKENI. The CDR3 is 15 residues long. Trimming took off 6 bases at V and 0 bases at J, with 12 bases between the two ends. CDR3 loop: CASSTVTEAKNIQYF. The CDR3 coding sequence is TGTGCCAGCTCTACCGTGACAGAAGCCAAAAACATTCAGTACTTC.

The chain recombines TRBV29-1 with TRBJ2-7; 8 bases map to TRBD1. The CDR3 has 14 residues. Germline loops: CDR1 SQVTM, CDR2 ANQGSEA. Germline trimming cut 2 bases from V and 5 bases from J; bases unmatched to any gene: 8. The DNA of the CDR3 is TGCAGCGTTGAACCAGGGGGCAAATTGGACGAGCAGTACTTC. Its translation: CSVEPGGKLDEQYF.

This clone was seen only once. V and J are TRBV5-1 and TRBJ2-7, with 9 bases lining up with TRBD1. Germline V gene lookup returns CDR1 SGHRS and CDR2 YFSETQ. This CDR3 is built from 14 residues. The ends lost 3 bases at V and 3 bases at J; junction bases unmatched: 4. CDR3 protein: CASSSGQGSYEQYF. The CDR3, as DNA: TGCGCCAGCAGCTCGGGACAGGGAAGCTACGAGCAGTACTTC. Supplemented by reference TRBV5-1 and TRBJ2-7, the full variable domain reads KAGVTQTPRYLIKTRGQQVTLSCSPISGHRSVSWYQQTPGQGLQFLFEYFSETQRNKGNFPGRFSGRQFSNSRSEMNVSTLELGDSALYLCASSSGQGSYEQYFGPGTRLTVT.

The chain links TRBV24-1 to TRBJ2-7; D gene uncertain. CDR1 is KGHDR, CDR2 SFDVKD, per germline. V was pared by 3 bases and J by 3 bases, with 8 bases between. The CDR3 length is 13 residues. CDR3 sequence: CATSDPGYYEQYF. CDR3 sequence (DNA): TGTGCCACCAGTGATCCAGGCTACTACGAGCAGTACTTC.

This chain connects TRBV11-2 to TRBJ1-2, with D unclear. Trimming shortened V by 5 bases and J by 4 bases, and 14 bases separated the two germline ends. Germline V gives CDR1 SGHAT, CDR2 FQNNGV. The CDR3 runs 14 residues. The CDR3 DNA sequence: TGTGCCAGCAGCAGGACGGGAGACCTCTATGGCTACACCTTC. Translated: CASSRTGDLYGYTF.

The rearrangement joins TRBV15 to TRBJ1-6, with a tentative D call TRBD1 (6 bases). Trimming left V 3 bases short and J 8 bases short, with 14 bases between. The germline V gene has CDR1 LNHNV and CDR2 YYDKDF (reference sequence). The CDR3 covers 15 residues. CDR3 sequence: CATSRRQGKDSPLHF. As DNA, the CDR3 is TGTGCCACCAGCAGGCGGCAGGGGAAGGATTCACCCCTCCACTTT.

The J gene is TRBJ2-7, the V gene TRBV3-1 (or the pseudogene TRBV3-2); D is uncertain. The CDR3 is made up of 11 amino acids. CDR1 and CDR2 from the germline V gene are LGHDT and YNNKEL (reference sequence). Trimming removed 11 bases from V and 0 bases from J, with 8 bases in between. The CDR3: CAAASSYEQYF. For the CDR3, the DNA is TGTGCCGCGGCGAGCTCCTACGAGCAGTACTTC.

The rearrangement uses TRBV3-1 (or the pseudogene TRBV3-2) and TRBJ2-7, with D maybe TRBD1 (5 bases). From germline, CDR1 is LGHDT and CDR2 YNNKEL (reference sequence). The V gene lost 3 bases and the J gene lost 2 bases, with 23 bases spanning the gap. The length of the CDR3 is 18 residues. The CDR3 region is CASSQYGEQATLAYEQYF. For the CDR3, the DNA is TGTGCCAGCAGCCAGTACGGAGAACAGGCTACCCTAGCCTACGAGCAGTACTTC.

The chain has TRBV5-1 and TRBJ1-6; 7 nucleotides line up with TRBD1. Looked up from germline, CDR1 is SGHRS and CDR2 is YFSETQ. V lost 4 bases and J lost 8; bases outside the gene matches: 6. CDR3 length: 14 residues. Written as DNA, the CDR3 is TGCGCCAGCAGCCGGGACAGAACCTATTCACCCCTCCACTTT. Residues: CASSRDRTYSPLHF.

The gene calls are TRBV30 and TRBJ2-2; 7 nucleotides match TRBD1. V lost 4 bases, J lost 1 base, and 3 bases stayed unmatched. Germline V gene data show CDR1 as GTSNPN and CDR2 as SVGIG (reference sequence). The CDR3 spans 14 residues. The CDR3 nucleotides read TGTGCCTGGAAGGGACAGAGGAACACCGGGGAGCTGTTTTTT. Translation: CAWKGQRNTGELFF.

The chain uses TRBV28 and TRBJ1-6; perhaps TRBD1 as D (5 bases). The CDR3 sequence is 17 residues long. Germline-derived CDR1 and CDR2 are MDHEN and SYDVKM. Trimming cost V 6 bases and J 2 bases, with 17 bases left between them. CDR3 in DNA: TGTGCCAGCAGCTTCGCGGGACGATTAACCTATAATTCACCCCTCCACTTT. Its translation: CASSFAGRLTYNSPLHF.